These 23 T cell receptor beta chains came from one sample sequenced in a study of T-cell reconstitution after alpha-beta-depleted transplantation in children. Unique molecular identifiers were incorporated during preparation of the TCRbeta library. MiXCR, applied by TCRdb to the PCR reads, yields one record per CDR3 protein. The sample lists about a million distinct CDR3 sequences, 25% to 30% occurring once. This specimen was PBMCs, mostly from graft donor cells, taken 360 days after TCRalphabeta/CD19-depleted stem cell transplant. The receptors here all came from a boy under three years old who had a stem cell transplant for SCID, so the T cells may come from the graft donor.

The V call is TRBV29-1, the J call TRBJ2-7; D possibly corresponds to TRBD2 (6 bases). CDR1 is SQVTM and CDR2 is ANQGSEA in the germline V gene. Deletions cut 0 bases from V and 6 bases from J, with 18 bases between. There are 15 residues in the CDR3. CDR3: CSVEDPDGRRGEQYF. CDR3 bases: TGCAGCGTTGAAGACCCCGACGGACGGAGGGGCGAGCAGTACTTC.

Only a few counts were recorded for this clonotype. The CDR3 DNA sequence: TGCAGTGCTATACCCACCCTAGGATCTTACAATGAGCAGTTCTTC. Protein sequence: CSAIPTLGSYNEQFF. The chain combines TRBV20-1 with TRBJ2-1; D remains unclear. With 4 bases removed from V and 4 bases from J, the gap between germline ends came to 17 bases. The CDR3 runs to 15 residues. The V gene's germline CDR1 is DFQATT and CDR2 SNEGSKA (reference sequence).

This clonotype was seen a handful of times. The genes are TRBV9 and TRBJ2-5, with 8 bases fitting TRBD2. The CDR3 extends over 15 amino acids. Germline-derived CDR1 and CDR2 are SGDLS and YYNGEE. V lost 0 bases and J lost 2; bases outside the gene matches: 3. The CDR3 DNA reads as TGTGCCAGCAGCGTAGCGGGGGGGCGGCAAGAGACCCAGTACTTC. It translates to CASSVAGGRQETQYF.

This clonotype has more than one count but fewer than ten. J is TRBJ2-1 and V is TRBV6-5; 10 bases agree with TRBD2. The junction had 16 bases not matched to a gene; V was cut back by 0 bases and J by 8 bases. The CDR3 has 19 residues. Germline loops: CDR1 MNHEY, CDR2 SVGAGI. CDR3 amino acids: CASSYSRAGGPSSGDEQFF. The CDR3 nucleotides read TGTGCCAGCAGTTACTCCCGAGCGGGGGGGCCGTCAAGTGGCGATGAGCAGTTCTTC.

CDR3 sequence: CASSPDPQGTEAFF. CDR3 nucleotides: TGTGCCAGCTCACCGGACCCGCAAGGGACTGAAGCTTTCTTT. The chain links TRBV18 to TRBJ1-1; D uncertain. There are 14 residues in the CDR3. V was cut by 3 bases and J by 5 bases, with 13 bases left in between. Germline CDR1 KGHSH, CDR2 LQKENI.

This clonotype has only a few counts. The CDR3 here is CSAIPGGVSTDTQYF. The CDR3 coding sequence is TGCAGTGCGATTCCCGGGGGGGTGAGCACAGATACGCAGTATTTT. The chain carries TRBV20-1 and TRBJ2-3, with 8 bases matching TRBD2. The CDR3 sequence is 15 residues long. With 6 bases clipped from V and 0 bases from J, the junction kept 8 bases outside the gene matches. Germline V lookup: CDR1 DFQATT, CDR2 SNEGSKA (reference sequence).

This chain links TRBV20-1 with TRBJ2-7; no clear D. Trimming removed 0 bases at V and 4 bases at J, with 10 bases between. This CDR3 comprises 13 residues. CDR1 is DFQATT and CDR2 is SNEGSKA in the germline V gene (reference sequence). CDR3 sequence (DNA): TGCAGTGCTAGAGATCCGAACTCTTACGAGCAGTACTTC. The encoded protein is CSARDPNSYEQYF.

This rearrangement joins TRBV28 to TRBJ1-1, with unresolved D. The germline V and J ends were trimmed by 0 bases and 1 base, with 9 bases remaining between them. CDR1 is MDHEN, CDR2 SYDVKM, per germline. The CDR3 extends over 15 amino acids. The CDR3 bases are TGTGCCAGCAGTTTATGGATGGACCGGAACACTGAAGCTTTCTTT. The encoded protein is CASSLWMDRNTEAFF.

The chain carries TRBV27 and TRBJ2-7, with TRBD1 as a possible D gene (6 bases). Trimming cost V 5 bases and J 1 base, with 15 bases left between them. Germline V gene sequence: CDR1 MNHEY, CDR2 SMNVEV (reference sequence). CDR3 size: 15 residues. The CDR3 nucleotides are TGTGCCAGCAGTGTCTACCCGGACAGTTCCTACGAGCAGTACTTC. Translating gives CASSVYPDSSYEQYF.

This chain connects TRBV4-3 to TRBJ1-3, with unresolved D. The CDR3 has 17 amino acids. Germline-derived CDR1 and CDR2 are LGHNA and YSLEER. Trimming cost V 0 bases and J 0 bases, with 12 bases left between them. DNA of the CDR3: TGCGCCAGCAGCCAAGATTCCGTTGGGCTCTCTGGAAACACCATATATTTT. Translated: CASSQDSVGLSGNTIYF.

This clonotype occurred a few times. The chain links TRBV4-3 to TRBJ1-6, with D unclear. Germline CDR1 is LGHNA and CDR2 is YSLEER. The CDR3 has 12 residues. Trimming stripped 1 base from V and 12 bases from J, with 7 bases between. The CDR3 reads CASSQVSGPLHF. Here the CDR3 DNA reads TGCGCCAGCAGCCAAGTTTCGGGACCCCTCCACTTT.

CDR3 in amino acids: CASSVSTGGELFF. The CDR3 DNA reads TGTGCCAGCAGCGTATCGACGGGCGGGGAGCTGTTTTTT. The V call is TRBV9, the J call TRBJ2-2; D gene ambiguous. Germline CDR1 is SGDLS and CDR2 is YYNGEE. The V gene lost 1 base and the J gene lost 7 bases, with 8 bases spanning the gap. The CDR3 is 13 residues long.

This sequence joins TRBV12-3 or TRBV12-4 and TRBJ2-2, with a possible D match to TRBD2 (5 bases). This CDR3 has 17 amino acids. Trimming removed 6 bases from V and 5 bases from J, with 22 bases in between. Here the CDR3 DNA reads TGTGCCAGCAGACTATTGATAGCGCCTGGCGGAACCGGGGAGCTGTTTTTT. It encodes CASRLLIAPGGTGELFF.

This clonotype was recorded a few times. The chain carries TRBV14 and TRBJ2-7; 7 bases align to TRBD2. CDR1 and CDR2 (germline): SGHDN, FVKESK. After removal of 2 bases from V and 1 base from J, the junction contained 2 bases not matched to a gene. This CDR3 is 14 amino acids long. In DNA, the CDR3 is TGTGCCAGCAGCCAATGGACTAGGTCCTACGAGCAGTACTTC. Its translation: CASSQWTRSYEQYF.

The CDR3 protein is CASSPPRDATDTQYF. The CDR3 DNA is TGCGCCAGCAGCCCTCCAAGGGACGCCACAGATACGCAGTATTTT. The gene calls are TRBV4-3 and TRBJ2-3; D is perhaps TRBD1 or TRBD2 (5 bases each). The germline V gene encodes CDR1 LGHNA and CDR2 YSLEER. V was cut by 4 bases and J by 2 bases, with 13 bases left in between. This CDR3 has 15 amino acids.

A few counts support this clonotype. The rearrangement links TRBV5-1 to TRBJ1-1; D is uncertain. The CDR3 runs 14 residues. V was trimmed by 1 base and J by 0 bases, leaving 7 bases between them. Germline CDR1 is SGHRS and CDR2 is YFSETQ. CDR3 region: CASSLTSVNTEAFF. The CDR3, as DNA: TGCGCCAGCAGCTTGACTTCGGTGAACACTGAAGCTTTCTTT.

This chain joins TRBV5-5 and TRBJ2-7; TRBD1 might be the D (6 bases). V gave up 2 bases and J gave up 5 bases, with 23 bases separating them. CDR1 is SGHKS, CDR2 YYEKEE, per germline (reference sequence). This CDR3 comprises 17 residues. DNA of the CDR3: TGTGCCAGCAGCTTCAGGGGTCGGGACGCGTCGCTGAACGAGCAGTACTTC. Translation gives CASSFRGRDASLNEQYF.

V gene TRBV27 combines with J gene TRBJ1-5; tentative D call: TRBD1 (5 bases). Germline loops: CDR1 MNHEY, CDR2 SMNVEV (reference sequence). The ends were cut back, 6 bases at V and 7 bases at J, with 16 bases in the middle. The CDR3 length is 14 residues. The CDR3 DNA reads TGTGCCAGCAGATTCCAGGGCGTAGGGCAGCCCCAGCATTTT. This translates into CASRFQGVGQPQHF.

This clonotype was counted once. The CDR3 nucleotides read TGTGCCAGCAGCTTCGGGGCACGTGAAGCTTTCTTT. Translation gives CASSFGAREAFF. The gene calls are TRBV7-8 and TRBJ1-1; D may be TRBD1 (5 bases). Germline V lookup: CDR1 SGHVS, CDR2 FQNEAQ. The V and J ends lost 3 bases and 7 bases respectively, with 9 bases between them. The CDR3 extends over 12 amino acids.

This sequence joins TRBV7-2 and TRBJ2-5; 11 nucleotides agree with TRBD2. The V segment lost 3 bases and the J segment 2 bases; nucleotides outside the gene matches: 5. This CDR3 is 16 amino acids long. The germline V gene has CDR1 SGHTA and CDR2 FQGNSA. The CDR3 reads CASSLDRLAGQETQYF. In nucleotides, the CDR3 is TGTGCCAGCAGCTTGGATCGACTAGCGGGGCAAGAGACCCAGTACTTC.

In nucleotides, the CDR3 is TGTGCCAGCAGTTACAGCGACAGCGTATACGAGACCCAGTACTTC. Its translation: CASSYSDSVYETQYF. V is TRBV6-5 and J is TRBJ2-5; D possibly corresponds to TRBD1 (5 bases). V lost 2 bases to trimming and J lost 5 bases, with 15 bases between them. CDR3 length: 15 residues. Germline V CDR1 and CDR2: MNHEY, SVGAGI.

The chain is built from TRBV5-1 and TRBJ1-5; D ambiguous. Between the trimmed V and J ends, which lost 2 bases and 5 bases, there was a span of 8 bases. The CDR3 runs to 13 residues. Looked up from germline, CDR1 is SGHRS and CDR2 is YFSETQ. This CDR3 reads CASSLAPDQPQHF. CDR3 coding DNA: TGCGCCAGCAGCTTAGCCCCGGATCAGCCCCAGCATTTT.

The chain carries TRBV6-5 and TRBJ2-5; 11 nucleotides align to TRBD1. In germline, CDR1 is MNHEY, CDR2 SVGAGI. Trimming removed 2 bases from V and 1 base from J; junction bases left unmatched: 3. CDR3 size: 16 residues. In DNA, the CDR3 is TGTGCCAGCAGTTACCCCGGGACAGGGGGCCAAGAGACCCAGTACTTC. Amino acid sequence: CASSYPGTGGQETQYF.